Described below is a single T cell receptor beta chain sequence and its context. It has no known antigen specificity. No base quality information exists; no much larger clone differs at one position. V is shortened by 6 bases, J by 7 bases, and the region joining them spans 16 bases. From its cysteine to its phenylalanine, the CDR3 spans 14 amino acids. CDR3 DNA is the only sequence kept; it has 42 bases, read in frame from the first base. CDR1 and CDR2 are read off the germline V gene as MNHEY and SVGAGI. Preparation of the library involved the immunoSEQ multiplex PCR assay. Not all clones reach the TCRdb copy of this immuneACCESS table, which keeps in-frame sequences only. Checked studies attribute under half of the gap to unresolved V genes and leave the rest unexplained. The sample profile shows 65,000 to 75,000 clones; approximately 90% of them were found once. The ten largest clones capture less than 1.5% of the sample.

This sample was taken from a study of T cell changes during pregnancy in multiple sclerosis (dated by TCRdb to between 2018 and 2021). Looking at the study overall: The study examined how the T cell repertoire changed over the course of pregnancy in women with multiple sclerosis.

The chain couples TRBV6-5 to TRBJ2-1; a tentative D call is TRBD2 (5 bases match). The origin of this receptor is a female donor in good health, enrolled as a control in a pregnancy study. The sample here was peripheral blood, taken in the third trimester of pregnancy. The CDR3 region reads CASRGRPGSNEQFF. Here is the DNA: TGTGCCAGCAGGGGCCGACCGGGGAGTAATGAGCAGTTCTTC.